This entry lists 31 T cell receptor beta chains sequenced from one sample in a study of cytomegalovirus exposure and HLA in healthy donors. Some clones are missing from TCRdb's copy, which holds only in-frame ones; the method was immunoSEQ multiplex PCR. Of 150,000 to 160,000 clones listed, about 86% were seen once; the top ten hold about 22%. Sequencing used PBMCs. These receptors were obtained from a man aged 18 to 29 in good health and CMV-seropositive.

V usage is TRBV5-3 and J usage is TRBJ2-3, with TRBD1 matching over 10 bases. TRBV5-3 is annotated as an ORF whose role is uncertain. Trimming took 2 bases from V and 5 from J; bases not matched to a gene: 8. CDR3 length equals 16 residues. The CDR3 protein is CARSFSRDRGRDTQYF. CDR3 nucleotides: TGTGCCAGAAGCTTCTCCCGGGACAGGGGTCGAGATACGCAGTATTTT.

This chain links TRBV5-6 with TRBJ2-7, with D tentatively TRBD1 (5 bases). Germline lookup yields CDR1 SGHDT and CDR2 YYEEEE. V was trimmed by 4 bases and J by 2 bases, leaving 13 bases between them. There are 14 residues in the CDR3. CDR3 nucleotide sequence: TGTGCCAGCAGCCCGGTAGGCAGGGCCTACGAGCAGTACTTC. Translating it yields CASSPVGRAYEQYF.

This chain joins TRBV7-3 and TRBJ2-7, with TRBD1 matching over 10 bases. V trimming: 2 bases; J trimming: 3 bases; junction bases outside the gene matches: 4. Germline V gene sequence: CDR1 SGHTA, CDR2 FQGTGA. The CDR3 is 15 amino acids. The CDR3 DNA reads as TGTGCCAGCAGCTTAGGCGGGACAGGGGTCTACGAGCAGTACTTC. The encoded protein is CASSLGGTGVYEQYF.

CDR3 protein: CASRDRSSYEQYF. CDR3 DNA sequence: TGTGCCAGCAGGGACAGAAGCTCCTACGAGCAGTACTTC. The chain recombines TRBV19 with TRBJ2-7; 7 nucleotides match TRBD1. The CDR3 runs 13 residues. Germline CDR1 reads LNHDA; CDR2 reads SQIVND (reference sequence). J was trimmed by 0 bases and V by 9 bases; bases with no gene match: 5.

The CDR3 sequence: CASSHRQVRGSSGNTIYF. The CDR3 coding sequence is TGCGCCAGCAGCCACCGTCAAGTCAGGGGAAGCTCTGGAAACACCATATATTTT. The gene calls are TRBV4-1 and TRBJ1-3; possible D gene TRBD1, 6 bases. The germline V and J ends were trimmed by 3 bases and 0 bases, with 18 bases remaining between them. The CDR3 is 18 amino acids. Germline loops: CDR1 MGHRA, CDR2 YSYEKL.

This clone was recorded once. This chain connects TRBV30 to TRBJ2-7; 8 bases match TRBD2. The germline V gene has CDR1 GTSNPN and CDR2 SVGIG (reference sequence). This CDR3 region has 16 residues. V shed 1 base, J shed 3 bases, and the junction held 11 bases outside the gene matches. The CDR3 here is CAWSGGAGTRRYEQYF. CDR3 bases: TGTGCCTGGAGTGGGGGGGCCGGGACTAGACGCTACGAGCAGTACTTC.

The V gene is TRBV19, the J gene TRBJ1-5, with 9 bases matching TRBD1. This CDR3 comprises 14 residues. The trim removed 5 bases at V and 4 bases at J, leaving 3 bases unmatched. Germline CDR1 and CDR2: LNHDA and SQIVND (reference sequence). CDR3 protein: CASSGGQGNQPQHF. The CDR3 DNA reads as TGTGCCAGTAGTGGGGGACAGGGAAATCAGCCCCAGCATTTT.

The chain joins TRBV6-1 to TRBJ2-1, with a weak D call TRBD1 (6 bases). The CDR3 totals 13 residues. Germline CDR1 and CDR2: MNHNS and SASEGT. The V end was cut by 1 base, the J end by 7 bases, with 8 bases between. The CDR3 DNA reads TGTGCCAGCAGTGAAGGTCAGGGGAATGAGCAGTTCTTC. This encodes CASSEGQGNEQFF.

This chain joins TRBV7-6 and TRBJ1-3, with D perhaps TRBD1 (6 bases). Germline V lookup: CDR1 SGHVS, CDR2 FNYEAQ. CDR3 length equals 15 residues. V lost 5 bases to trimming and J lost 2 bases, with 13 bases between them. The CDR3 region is CASSPGGTPGNTIYF. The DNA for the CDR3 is TGTGCCAGCAGCCCCGGTGGGACACCTGGAAACACCATATATTTT.

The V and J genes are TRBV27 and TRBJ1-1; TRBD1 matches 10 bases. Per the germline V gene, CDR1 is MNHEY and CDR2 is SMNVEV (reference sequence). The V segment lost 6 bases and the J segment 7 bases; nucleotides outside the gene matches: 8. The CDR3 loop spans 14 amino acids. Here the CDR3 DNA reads TGTGCCAGCAGACCGGGACAGGGGAACGGTGAAGCTTTCTTT. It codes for CASRPGQGNGEAFF.

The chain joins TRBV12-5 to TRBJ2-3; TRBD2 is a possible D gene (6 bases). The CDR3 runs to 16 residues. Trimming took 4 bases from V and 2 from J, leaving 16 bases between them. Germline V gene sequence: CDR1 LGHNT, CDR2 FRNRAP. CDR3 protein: CASGSGTSYLTDTQYF. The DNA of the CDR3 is TGTGCTAGTGGTTCCGGCACTAGCTACCTCACAGATACGCAGTATTTT.

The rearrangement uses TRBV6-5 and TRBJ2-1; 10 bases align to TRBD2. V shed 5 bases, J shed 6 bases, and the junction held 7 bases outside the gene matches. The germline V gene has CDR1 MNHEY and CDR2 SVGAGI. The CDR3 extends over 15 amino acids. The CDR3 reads CASSTGLASPNEQFF. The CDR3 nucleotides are TGTGCCAGCAGTACGGGACTAGCGTCTCCCAATGAGCAGTTCTTC.

The CDR3 protein is CASSYSGQQNIQYF. As DNA, the CDR3 is TGTGCCAGCAGTTACTCTGGGCAGCAAAACATTCAGTACTTC. The V and J genes are TRBV6-5 and TRBJ2-4; D is unclear. This CDR3 has 14 amino acids. Germline CDR1 reads MNHEY; CDR2 reads SVGAGI. The V end was cut by 0 bases, the J end by 5 bases, with 8 bases between.

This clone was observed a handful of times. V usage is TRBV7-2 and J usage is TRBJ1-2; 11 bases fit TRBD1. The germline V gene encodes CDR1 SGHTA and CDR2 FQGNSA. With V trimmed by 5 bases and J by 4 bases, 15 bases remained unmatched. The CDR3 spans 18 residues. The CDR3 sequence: CASSLVSGQGARGYGYTF. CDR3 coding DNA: TGTGCCAGCAGCCTTGTATCAGGACAGGGGGCGCGGGGCTATGGCTACACCTTC.

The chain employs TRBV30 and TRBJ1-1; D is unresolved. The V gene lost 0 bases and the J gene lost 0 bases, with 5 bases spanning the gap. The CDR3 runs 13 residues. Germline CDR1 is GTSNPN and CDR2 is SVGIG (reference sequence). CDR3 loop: CAWSVNMNTEAFF. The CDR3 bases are TGTGCCTGGAGTGTCAACATGAACACTGAAGCTTTCTTT.

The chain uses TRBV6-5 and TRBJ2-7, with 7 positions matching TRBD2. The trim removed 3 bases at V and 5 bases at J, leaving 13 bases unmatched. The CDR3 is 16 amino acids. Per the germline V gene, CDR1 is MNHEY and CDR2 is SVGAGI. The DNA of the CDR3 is TGTGCCAGCAGTTATCGTCCGGGAGGCACTATAAACGAGCAGTACTTC. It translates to CASSYRPGGTINEQYF.

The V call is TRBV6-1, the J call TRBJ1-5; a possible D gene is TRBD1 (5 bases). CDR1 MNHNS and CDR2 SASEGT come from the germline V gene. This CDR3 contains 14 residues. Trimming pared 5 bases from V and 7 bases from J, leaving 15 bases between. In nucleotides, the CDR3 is TGTGCCAGCAGTAAGGGAGGGGATAGGCAGCCCCAGCATTTT. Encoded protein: CASSKGGDRQPQHF.

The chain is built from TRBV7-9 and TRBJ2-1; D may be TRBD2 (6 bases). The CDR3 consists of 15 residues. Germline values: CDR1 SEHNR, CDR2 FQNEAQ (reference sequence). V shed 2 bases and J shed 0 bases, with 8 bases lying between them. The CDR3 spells CASSLSGSSYNEQFF. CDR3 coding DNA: TGTGCCAGCAGCTTAAGCGGGTCCTCCTACAATGAGCAGTTCTTC.

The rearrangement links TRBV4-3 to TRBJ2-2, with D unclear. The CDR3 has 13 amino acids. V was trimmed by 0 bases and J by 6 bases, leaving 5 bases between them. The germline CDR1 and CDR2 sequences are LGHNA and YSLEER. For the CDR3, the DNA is TGCGCCAGCAGCCAAGATCGGGCCGGGGAGCTGTTTTTT. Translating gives CASSQDRAGELFF.

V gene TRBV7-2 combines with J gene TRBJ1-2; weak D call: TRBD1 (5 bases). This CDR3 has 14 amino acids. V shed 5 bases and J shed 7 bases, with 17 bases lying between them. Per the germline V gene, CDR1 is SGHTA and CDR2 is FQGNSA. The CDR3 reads CASSRDPQGRGYTF. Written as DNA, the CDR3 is TGTGCCAGCAGCCGAGACCCCCAGGGCCGTGGCTACACCTTC.

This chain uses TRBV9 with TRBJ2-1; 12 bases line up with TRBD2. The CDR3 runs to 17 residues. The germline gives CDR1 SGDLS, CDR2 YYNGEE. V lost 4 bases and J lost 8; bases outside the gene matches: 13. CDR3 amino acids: CASSTGTSGFPTDEQFF. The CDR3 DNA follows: TGTGCCAGCAGCACCGGGACTAGCGGGTTCCCAACCGATGAGCAGTTCTTC.

CDR3 sequence: CASSQEYGEQFF. CDR3 coding DNA: TGTGCCAGCAGTCAAGAGTACGGTGAGCAGTTCTTC. The rearrangement links TRBV25-1 to TRBJ2-1; D is ambiguous. From germline, CDR1 is MGHDK and CDR2 SYGVNS. V was shortened by 5 bases and J by 9 bases, with 11 bases between the two germline ends. The CDR3 length is 12 residues.

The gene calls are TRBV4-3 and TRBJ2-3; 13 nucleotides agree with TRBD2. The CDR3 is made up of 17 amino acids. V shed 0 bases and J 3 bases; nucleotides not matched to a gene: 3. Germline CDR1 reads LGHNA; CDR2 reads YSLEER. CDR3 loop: CASSQDRLAGGTDTQYF. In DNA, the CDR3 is TGCGCCAGCAGCCAAGACCGACTAGCGGGGGGAACAGATACGCAGTATTTT.

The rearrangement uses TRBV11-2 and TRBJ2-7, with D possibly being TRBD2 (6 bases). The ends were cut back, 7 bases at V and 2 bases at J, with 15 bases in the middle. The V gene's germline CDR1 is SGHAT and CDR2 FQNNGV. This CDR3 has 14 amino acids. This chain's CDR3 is CASIGLLQAYEQYF. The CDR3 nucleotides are TGTGCCAGCATCGGACTACTGCAAGCCTACGAGCAGTACTTC.

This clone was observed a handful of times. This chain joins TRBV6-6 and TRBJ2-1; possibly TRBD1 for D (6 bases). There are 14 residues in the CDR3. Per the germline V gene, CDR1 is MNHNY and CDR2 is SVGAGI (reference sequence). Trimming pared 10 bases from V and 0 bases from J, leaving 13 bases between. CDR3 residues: CATTDSGSYNEQFF. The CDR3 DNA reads TGTGCCACGACGGACAGTGGCTCCTACAATGAGCAGTTCTTC.

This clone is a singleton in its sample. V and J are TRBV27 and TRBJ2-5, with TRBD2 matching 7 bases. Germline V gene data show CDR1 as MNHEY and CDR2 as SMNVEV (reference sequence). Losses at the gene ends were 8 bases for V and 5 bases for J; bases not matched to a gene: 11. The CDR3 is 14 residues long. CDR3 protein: CASGLSGGEETQYF. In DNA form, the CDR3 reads TGTGCCAGCGGTCTAAGTGGGGGGGAGGAGACCCAGTACTTC.

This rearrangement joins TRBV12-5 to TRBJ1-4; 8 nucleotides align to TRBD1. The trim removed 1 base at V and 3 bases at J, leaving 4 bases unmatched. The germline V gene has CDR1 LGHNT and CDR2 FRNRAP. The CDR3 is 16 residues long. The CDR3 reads CASGLGVDRANEKLFF. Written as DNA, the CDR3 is TGTGCTAGTGGTTTGGGGGTGGACAGGGCTAATGAAAAACTGTTTTTT. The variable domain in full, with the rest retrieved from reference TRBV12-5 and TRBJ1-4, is DARVTQTPRHKVTEMGQEVTMRCQPILGHNTVFWYRQTMMQGLELLAYFRNRAPLDDSGMPKDRFSAEMPDATLATLKIQPSEPRDSAVYFCASGLGVDRANEKLFFGSGTQLSVL.

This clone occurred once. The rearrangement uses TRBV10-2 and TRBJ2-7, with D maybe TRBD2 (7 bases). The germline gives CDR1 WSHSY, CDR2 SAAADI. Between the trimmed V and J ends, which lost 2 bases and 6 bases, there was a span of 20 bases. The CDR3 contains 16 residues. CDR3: CASSEGGGGLFGEQYF. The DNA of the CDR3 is TGCGCCAGCAGTGAGGGGGGCGGGGGCCTCTTTGGCGAGCAGTACTTC.

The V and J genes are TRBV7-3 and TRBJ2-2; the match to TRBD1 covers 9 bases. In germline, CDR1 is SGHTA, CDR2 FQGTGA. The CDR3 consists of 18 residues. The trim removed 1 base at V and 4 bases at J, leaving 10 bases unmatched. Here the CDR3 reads CASSLRAWGTGITGELFF. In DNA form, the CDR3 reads TGTGCCAGCAGCTTAAGGGCTTGGGGGACAGGGATCACCGGGGAGCTGTTTTTT.

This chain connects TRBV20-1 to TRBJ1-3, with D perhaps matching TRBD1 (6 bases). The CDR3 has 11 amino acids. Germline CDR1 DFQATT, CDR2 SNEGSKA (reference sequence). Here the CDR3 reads CATGYRNTIYF. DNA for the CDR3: TGCGCAACAGGGTACCGAAACACCATATATTTT.

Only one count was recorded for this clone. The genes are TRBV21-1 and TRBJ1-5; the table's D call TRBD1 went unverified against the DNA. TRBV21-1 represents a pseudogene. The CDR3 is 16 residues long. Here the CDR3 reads CASSITRCPYNQPQHF. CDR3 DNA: TGTGCCAGCAGCATCACACGTTGCCCATACAATCAGCCCCAGCATTTT.